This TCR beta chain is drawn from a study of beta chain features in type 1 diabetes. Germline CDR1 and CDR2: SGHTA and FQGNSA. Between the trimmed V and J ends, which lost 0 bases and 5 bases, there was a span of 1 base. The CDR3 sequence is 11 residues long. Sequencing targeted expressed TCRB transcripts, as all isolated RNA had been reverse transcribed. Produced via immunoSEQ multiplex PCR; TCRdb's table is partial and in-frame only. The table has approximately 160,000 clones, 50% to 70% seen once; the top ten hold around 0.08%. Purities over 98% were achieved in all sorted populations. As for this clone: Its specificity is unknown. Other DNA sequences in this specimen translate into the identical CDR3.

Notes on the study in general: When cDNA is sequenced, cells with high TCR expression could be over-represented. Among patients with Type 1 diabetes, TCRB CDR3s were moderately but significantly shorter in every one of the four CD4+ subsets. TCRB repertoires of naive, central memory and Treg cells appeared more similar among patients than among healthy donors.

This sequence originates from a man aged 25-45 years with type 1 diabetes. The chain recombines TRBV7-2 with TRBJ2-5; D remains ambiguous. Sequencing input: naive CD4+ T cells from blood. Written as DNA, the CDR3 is TGTGCCAGCAGCTTAGCGGAGACCCAGTACTTC. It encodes CASSLAETQYF.